This TCR beta chain was sequenced for a study of beta chain features in type 1 diabetes. There are a few counts of this clone. CDR3 length: 16 amino acids. V lost 3 bases to trimming and J lost 2 bases, with 14 bases between them. Germline V gives CDR1 LNHDA, CDR2 SQIVND (reference sequence). Sequencing targeted expressed TCRB transcripts, as all isolated RNA had been reverse transcribed. The data were produced by immunoSEQ multiplex PCR, yet TCRdb's version contains in-frame clones alone and is incomplete. The sample yields roughly 250,000 clones, more than 9% seen once. The sequenced sample consisted of naive CD4+ T cells from blood. The TCR sequence derives from a woman between 18 and 30 years old in good health. V is TRBV19 and J is TRBJ1-5; D not certain. Here the CDR3 DNA reads TGTGCCAGTAGTATTGGTCGGGGTACGGGCAATCAGCCCCAGCATTTT. Translating it yields CASSIGRGTGNQPQHF.